This is a list of T cell receptor beta chains from one sample in a study of cytomegalovirus exposure and HLA in healthy donors. This table comes from immunoSEQ multiplex PCR, and its TCRdb copy is limited to in-frame clones, with some not included. The sample consists of approximately 200,000 clones, about 81% of them appearing once. Material for sequencing was PBMCs. Receptor source: a woman aged 25 to 39 in good health and CMV-seronegative. The CDR3 runs from the conserved cysteine through the conserved F or W. D genes are given only for firm matches. Only part of the rows carry a size: once, few, many, or a class if the clone is expanded.

TRBJ1-5	TRBV12-2	.	.	CASRLDSPNQPQHF	TGTGCAAGTCGCTTGGACAGTCCTAATCAGCCCCAGCATTTT
TRBJ1-2	TRBV7-3	.	.	CASSFDGERGYTF	TGTGCCAGCAGCTTTGACGGGGAACGTGGCTACACCTTC
TRBJ2-7	TRBV6-1	TRBD1	.	CASRLTGLPYEQYF	TGTGCCAGCAGGCTGACAGGGTTGCCCTACGAGCAGTACTTC
TRBJ1-1	TRBV14	TRBD1	many	CASSQQGAVNTEAFF	TGTGCCAGCAGCCAACAGGGGGCTGTGAACACTGAAGCTTTCTTT
TRBJ2-7	TRBV30	.	.	CAWKGGPYEQYF	TGTGCCTGGAAAGGGGGACCCTACGAGCAGTACTTC
TRBJ2-3	TRBV5-1	.	.	CASSLVSTSTDTQYF	TGCGCCAGCAGCTTGGTGTCTACTAGCACAGATACGCAGTATTTT
TRBJ1-5	TRBV27	.	few	CASRSSGGRLGYQPQHF	TGTGCCAGCAGGTCCTCGGGGGGACGATTGGGTTATCAGCCCCAGCATTTT
TRBJ2-5	TRBV7-2	TRBD2	.	CASSPTSAWEAQYF	TGTGCCAGCAGCCCCACTAGCGCCTGGGAGGCCCAGTACTTC
TRBJ1-1	TRBV4-1	.	.	CASSPPAGNYEAFF	TGCGCCAGCAGCCCCCCAGCAGGGAACTACGAGGCTTTCTTT
TRBJ2-7	TRBV30	.	.	CAWSRVGGEQYF	TGTGCCTGGAGTCGAGTAGGGGGCGAGCAGTACTTC
TRBJ2-3	TRBV7-9	.	.	CASSLPAGNTENTQYF	TGTGCCAGCAGTTTACCCGCGGGAAACACGGAGAATACGCAGTATTTT
TRBJ1-1	TRBV7-3	.	few	CASSPRGGSGGTEAFF	TGTGCCAGCAGCCCCCGTGGTGGTTCGGGAGGGACTGAAGCTTTCTTT
TRBJ1-5	TRBV14	TRBD1	.	CASSQGTGTPNQPQHF	TGTGCCAGCAGCCAAGGGACAGGGACCCCCAATCAGCCCCAGCATTTT